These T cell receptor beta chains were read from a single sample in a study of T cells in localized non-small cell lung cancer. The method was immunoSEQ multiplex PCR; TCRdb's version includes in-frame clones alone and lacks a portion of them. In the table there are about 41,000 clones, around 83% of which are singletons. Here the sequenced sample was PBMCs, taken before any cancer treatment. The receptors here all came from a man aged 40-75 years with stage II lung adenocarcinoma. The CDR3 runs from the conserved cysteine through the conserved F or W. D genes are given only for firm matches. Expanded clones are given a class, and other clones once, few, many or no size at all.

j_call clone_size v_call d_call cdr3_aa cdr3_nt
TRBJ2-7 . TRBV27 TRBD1 CASREGTGARYEQYF TGTGCCAGCAGGGAGGGGACAGGGGCAAGGTACGAGCAGTACTTC
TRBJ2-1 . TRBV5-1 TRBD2 CASSPGLVIKEDTLNEQFF TGCGCCAGCAGCCCGGGACTAGTAATCAAAGAAGATACACTCAATGAGCAGTTCTTC
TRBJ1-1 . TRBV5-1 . CASSLAGAYTEAFF TGCGCCAGCAGCTTGGCCGGGGCCTACACTGAAGCTTTCTTT
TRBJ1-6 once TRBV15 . CATSRDKTTGWLPSPLHF TGTGCCACCAGCAGAGATAAAACGACAGGTTGGCTCCCTTCACCCCTCCACTTT
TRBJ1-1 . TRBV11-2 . CASSRTVGSTEAFF TGTGCCAGCAGCAGGACAGTAGGTAGCACTGAAGCTTTCTTT
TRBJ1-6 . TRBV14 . CASSDDRLPLHF TGTGCCAGCAGCGACGACAGGTTACCCCTCCACTTT
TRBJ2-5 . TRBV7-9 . CASSLEGARYF TGTGCCAGCAGCTTAGAAGGGGCCCGGTACTTC
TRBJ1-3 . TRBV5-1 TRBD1 CASSSGQAKDTIYF TGCGCCAGCAGCTCGGGACAGGCAAAGGACACCATATATTTT
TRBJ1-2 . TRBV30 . CAWSIGGSYGYTF TGTGCCTGGAGTATAGGGGGAAGCTATGGCTACACCTTC
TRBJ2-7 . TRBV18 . CASSPPAGKVSYEQYF TGTGCCAGCTCACCACCTGCAGGGAAAGTCTCCTACGAGCAGTACTTC
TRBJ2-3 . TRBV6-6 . CASSPGRSYTQYF TGTGCCAGTTCACCGGGACGCTCATATACGCAGTATTTT
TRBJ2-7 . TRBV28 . CATRGLPYEQYF TGTGCCACCCGAGGGTTACCCTACGAGCAGTACTTC
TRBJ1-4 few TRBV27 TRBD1 CASSGQGSNEKLFF TGTGCCAGCAGCGGACAGGGGAGCAATGAAAAACTGTTTTTT
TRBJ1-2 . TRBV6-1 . CASTGWINYGYTF TGTGCCAGCACCGGGTGGATTAACTATGGCTACACCTTC
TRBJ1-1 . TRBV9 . CASTPGWGGSTEAFF TGTGCCAGCACCCCGGGTTGGGGGGGAAGCACTGAAGCTTTCTTT
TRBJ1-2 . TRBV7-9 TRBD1 CASSYGQGAPDYGYTF TGTGCCAGCAGCTACGGACAGGGGGCGCCGGACTATGGCTACACCTTC
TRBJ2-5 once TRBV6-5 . CASSYRGRETQYF TGTGCCAGCAGTTACCGGGGGCGTGAGACCCAGTACTTC
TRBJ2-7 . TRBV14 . CASSQERLGAGTYEQYF TGTGCCAGCAGCCAAGAAAGGTTAGGGGCGGGGACCTACGAGCAGTACTTC
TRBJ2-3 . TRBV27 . CASSWGYGTDTQYF TGTGCCAGCAGTTGGGGTTATGGGACAGATACGCAGTATTTT
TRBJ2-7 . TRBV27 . CASSLFLPGHSSYEQYF TGTGCCAGCAGCCTTTTCCTGCCGGGACACAGCTCCTACGAGCAGTACTTC
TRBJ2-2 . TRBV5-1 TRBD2 CASSLGRGGPTGELFF TGCGCCAGCAGCTTGGGTCGCGGGGGGCCGACCGGGGAGCTGTTTTTT
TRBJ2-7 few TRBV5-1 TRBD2 CASSFGSAGGPGSYEQYF TGCGCCAGCAGCTTCGGCTCAGCGGGAGGGCCAGGGTCCTACGAGCAGTACTTC
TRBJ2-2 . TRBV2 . CASSKEGRDTGELFF TGTGCCAGCAGCAAAGAGGGTCGGGACACCGGGGAGCTGTTTTTT
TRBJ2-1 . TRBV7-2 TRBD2 CASSPRTSGRGNEQFF TGTGCCAGCAGCCCCCGGACTAGCGGGAGAGGAAATGAGCAGTTCTTC
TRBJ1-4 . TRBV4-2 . CASSQDGGNREKLFF TGTGCCAGCAGCCAAGATGGAGGGAATCGGGAAAAACTGTTTTTT
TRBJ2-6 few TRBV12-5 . CASTSSGANVLTF TGTGCTAGTACGAGCTCTGGGGCCAACGTCCTGACTTTC
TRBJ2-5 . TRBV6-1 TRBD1 CASSLTYRGQETQYF TGTGCCAGCAGCCTGACCTACAGGGGGCAGGAGACCCAGTACTTC
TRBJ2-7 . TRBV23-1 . CASSQSSHPQESYEQYF TGCGCCAGCAGTCAATCCTCCCATCCGCAGGAGAGTTACGAGCAGTACTTC
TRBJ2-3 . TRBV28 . CASYGGGADTQYF TGTGCCAGTTATGGAGGGGGGGCGGATACGCAGTATTTT
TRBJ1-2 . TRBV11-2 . CASSHNSGYTF TGTGCCAGCAGCCATAATTCTGGCTACACCTTC
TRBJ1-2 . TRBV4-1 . CASSQDTGGAQQYYGYTF TGCGCCAGCAGCCAAGATACAGGCGGGGCCCAACAATACTATGGCTACACCTTC
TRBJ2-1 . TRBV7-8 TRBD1 CASRVGTGGNEQFF TGTGCCAGCAGGGTTGGGACAGGGGGAAATGAGCAGTTCTTC
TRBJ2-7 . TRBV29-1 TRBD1 CSARDSFSYEQYF TGCAGCGCCCGGGACAGCTTCTCCTACGAGCAGTACTTC
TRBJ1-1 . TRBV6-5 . CASSGRTPNTEAFF TGTGCCAGCAGTGGGAGGACACCGAACACTGAAGCTTTCTTT
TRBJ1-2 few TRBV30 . CAWSVPPANYGYTF TGTGCCTGGAGTGTTCCCCCAGCTAACTATGGCTACACCTTC
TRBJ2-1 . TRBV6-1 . CASSPHNEQFF TGTGCCAGCAGTCCTCACAATGAGCAGTTCTTC
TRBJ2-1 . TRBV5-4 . CASSLANGEQFF TGTGCCAGCAGCTTGGCCAACGGAGAGCAGTTCTTC
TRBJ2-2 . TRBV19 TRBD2 CASSIASGSNTGELFF TGTGCCAGTAGTATAGCTAGCGGATCGAACACCGGGGAGCTGTTTTTT
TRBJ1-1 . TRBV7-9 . CASSLARNTEAFF TGTGCCAGCAGCTTAGCCCGGAACACTGAAGCTTTCTTT
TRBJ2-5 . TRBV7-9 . CASIPLRGRGVETQYF TGTGCCAGCATCCCCTTACGAGGCAGGGGTGTGGAGACCCAGTACTTC
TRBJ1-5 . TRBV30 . CAWSGLGSNQPQHF TGTGCCTGGAGCGGTTTAGGGTCCAATCAGCCCCAGCATTTT
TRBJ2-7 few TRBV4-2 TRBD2 CASSSRDTREEEQYF TGTGCCAGCAGCTCAAGGGACACGCGGGAGGAGGAGCAGTACTTC
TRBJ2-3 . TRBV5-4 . CASSYTGKDTQYF TGTGCCAGCAGCTACACCGGGAAGGATACGCAGTATTTT
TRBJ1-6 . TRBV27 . CASRPGGSYNSPLHF TGTGCCAGCAGACCCGGGGGCTCCTATAATTCACCCCTCCACTTT
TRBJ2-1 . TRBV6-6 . CASSFRASEQFF TGTGCCAGCAGTTTCCGGGCGTCTGAGCAGTTCTTC
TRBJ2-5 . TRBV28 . CASSKQGLTQYF TGTGCCAGCAGCAAACAGGGCTTGACCCAGTACTTC
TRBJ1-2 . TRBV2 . CASLRRNYGYTF TGTGCCAGCCTGAGGAGAAACTATGGCTACACCTTC
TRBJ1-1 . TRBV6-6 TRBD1 CASSDGQGVTEAFF TGTGCCAGCAGTGACGGACAGGGTGTCACTGAAGCTTTCTTT
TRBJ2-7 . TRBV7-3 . CASTTPRTGEHEQYF TGTGCCAGCACCACTCCCCGGACGGGGGAGCACGAGCAGTACTTC
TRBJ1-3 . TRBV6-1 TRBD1 CASSGNRGSSSGNTIYF TGTGCCAGCAGTGGGAACAGGGGCTCCAGCTCTGGAAACACCATATATTTT
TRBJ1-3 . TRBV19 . CASSGWDTIYF TGTGCCAGTAGTGGTTGGGACACCATATATTTT
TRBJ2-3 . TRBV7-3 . CASSGSWDTQYF TGTGCCAGCAGCGGCTCATGGGATACGCAGTATTTT
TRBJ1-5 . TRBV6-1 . CASRDLSAYQPQHF TGTGCCAGCCGGGACCTATCCGCTTATCAGCCCCAGCATTTT
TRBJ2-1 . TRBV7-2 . CASSSGGFEAFSSYNEQFF TGTGCCAGCAGTTCCGGCGGTTTCGAAGCATTCAGCTCCTACAATGAGCAGTTCTTC
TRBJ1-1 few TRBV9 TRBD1 CASSALTGTGNTEAFF TGTGCCAGCAGCGCACTAACCGGGACAGGGAACACTGAAGCTTTCTTT
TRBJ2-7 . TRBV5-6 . CASSLEGRDSQYEQYF TGTGCCAGCAGCTTGGAGGGGCGGGACTCCCAATACGAGCAGTACTTC
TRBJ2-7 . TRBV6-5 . CASNSAVSYEQYF TGTGCCAGCAATAGCGCCGTCTCCTACGAGCAGTACTTC
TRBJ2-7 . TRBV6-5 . CASSYSVHEQYF TGTGCCAGCAGTTATAGCGTCCACGAGCAGTACTTC